This T cell receptor beta chain was found in a study of T cell responses to AZD1222 COVID-19 vaccine. Using immunoSEQ multiplex PCR, the repertoire was profiled, and TCRdb retains in-frame clones only, with some absent. This table holds around 140,000 clones, roughly 92% found once. The V end was cut by 0 bases, the J end by 10 bases, with 17 bases between. The CDR3 sequence is 15 residues long. Looked up from germline, CDR1 is SGDLS and CDR2 is YYNGEE. The rearrangement uses TRBV9 and TRBJ1-3; D gene unclear. The sample consisted of peripheral blood, taken on day 0 of AZD1222 vaccination. This TCR was sampled from an adult in good health. Written as DNA, the CDR3 is TGTGCCAGCAGCGTAGGTGCGAACCCCGGGGAAACCATATATTTT. This translates into CASSVGANPGETIYF.